This T cell receptor beta chain emerged from a study of blood T cell repertoires in COVID-19. Study summary: Donors in the United States, Italy and Spain gave samples during acute or convalescent COVID-19. T cells, B-cell-depleted T cells, or PBMCs provided the cDNA or gDNA that served as material.

Authors' data handling: Reference gene primers were amplified, and this amplification served to estimate nucleated cell counts. Profiling relied on immunoSEQ multiplex PCR, and the TCRdb table lists in-frame clones only, not all of them. Clone size and the V and J calls come from that table; the DNA yielded D and trimming. Of 250,000 to 400,000 clones in the sample, under 90% were seen once. CDR3 length equals 15 residues. The germline V gene has CDR1 SGHVS and CDR2 FNYEAQ. The germline V and J ends were trimmed by 1 base and 1 base, with 10 bases remaining between them. Followed over time, Seattle patients had been enrolled while infection was active.

The sequence was collected from a woman aged 25 to 39 with COVID-19, enrolled during active disease. Sequencing was performed on peripheral blood. The chain recombines TRBV7-6 with TRBJ1-1; D is unclear. In nucleotides, the CDR3 is TGTGCCAGCAGCTTAGTTGCAGGTCCGAACACTGAAGCTTTCTTT. This gives the protein CASSLVAGPNTEAFF.